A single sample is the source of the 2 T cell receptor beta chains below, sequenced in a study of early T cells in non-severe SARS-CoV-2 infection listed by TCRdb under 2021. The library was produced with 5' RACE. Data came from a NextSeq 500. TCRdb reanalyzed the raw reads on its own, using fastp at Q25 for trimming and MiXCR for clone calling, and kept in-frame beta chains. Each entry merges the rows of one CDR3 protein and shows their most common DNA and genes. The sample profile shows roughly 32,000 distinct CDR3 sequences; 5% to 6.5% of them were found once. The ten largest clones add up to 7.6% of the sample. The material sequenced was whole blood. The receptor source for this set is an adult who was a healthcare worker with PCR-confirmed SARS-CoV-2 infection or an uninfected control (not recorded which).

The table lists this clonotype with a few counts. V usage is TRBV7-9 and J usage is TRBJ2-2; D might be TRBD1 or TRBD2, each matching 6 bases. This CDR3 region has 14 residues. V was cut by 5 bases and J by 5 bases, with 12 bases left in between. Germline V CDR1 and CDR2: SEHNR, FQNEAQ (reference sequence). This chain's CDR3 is CASSQTGRTGELFF. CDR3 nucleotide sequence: TGTGCCAGCAGCCAAACAGGGAGGACCGGGGAGCTGTTTTTT.

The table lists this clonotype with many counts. CDR3: CASSQGSAGASTDTQYF. The CDR3 DNA reads as TGCGCCAGCAGCCAAGGATCTGCGGGGGCCAGCACAGATACGCAGTATTTT. The V and J genes are TRBV4-3 and TRBJ2-3; maybe TRBD2 (7 bases). The germline V gene has CDR1 LGHNA and CDR2 YSLEER. V was shortened by 1 base and J by 0 bases, with 14 bases between the two germline ends. There are 17 residues in the CDR3.